This is a list of T cell receptor beta chains from one sample in a study of blood T cells in healthy people across ages. One entry per CDR3 protein, called by TCRdb with MiXCR from the 5' RACE reads. The table shows fewer than 700,000 distinct CDR3 sequences, with 40% to 50% occurring only once. The sample consisted of blood. These TCRs come from an elderly man in good health. The CDR3 runs from the conserved cysteine through the conserved F or W. The D gene is left open where the match is weak. Clone size is shown for a subset of rows, as once, few, many or a class of expanded clone.

clone size	J gene	V gene	D gene	CDR3 DNA	CDR3 protein
few	TRBJ1-5	TRBV20-1	.	TGCAGTGCTCCTCGGGCCGGGGCCGATCTTGGCAATCAGCCCCAGCATTTT	CSAPRAGADLGNQPQHF
.	TRBJ2-7	TRBV4-2	.	TGTGCCAGCAGCCAAGCTGCCTCCAAGGGTCACGAGCAGTACTTC	CASSQAASKGHEQYF
few	TRBJ2-7	TRBV12-3/TRBV12-4	.	TGTGCCAGCAGTCCCGGGGAGTACTACGAGCAGTACTTC	CASSPGEYYEQYF
.	TRBJ2-5	TRBV20-1	.	TGCAGTGCAACCCTTCCAGGGGGGGGACATGGGGAGACCCAGTACTTC	CSATLPGGGHGETQYF
.	TRBJ1-5	TRBV7-8	TRBD1	TGTGCCAGCAGCTTCAGGACAGGAGGGCTAGCCCAGCATTTT	CASSFRTGGLAQHF
.	TRBJ2-4	TRBV29-1	.	TGCAGCGCCGTGACCGGGGTGCACATTCAGTACTTC	CSAVTGVHIQYF
few	TRBJ1-1	TRBV7-9	.	TGTGCCAGCAGCCGGTTAGTGGGGGACACTGAAGCTTTCTTT	CASSRLVGDTEAFF
.	TRBJ2-7	TRBV5-1	.	TGCGCCAGCAGCACCGGACTGCGAATCTCCTACGAGCAGTACTTC	CASSTGLRISYEQYF
.	TRBJ1-5	TRBV12-3/TRBV12-4	.	TGTGCCAGCAGTCCACGACACATCGGCAATCAGCCCCAGCATTTT	CASSPRHIGNQPQHF
.	TRBJ2-1	TRBV20-1	TRBD2	TGCAGTGCGCACATAGCGGGAGGAGCACCCAATGAGCAGTTCTTC	CSAHIAGGAPNEQFF
.	TRBJ1-6	TRBV20-1	.	TGCAGTGCCCCAGGGGATTATAATTCACCCCTCCACTTT	CSAPGDYNSPLHF